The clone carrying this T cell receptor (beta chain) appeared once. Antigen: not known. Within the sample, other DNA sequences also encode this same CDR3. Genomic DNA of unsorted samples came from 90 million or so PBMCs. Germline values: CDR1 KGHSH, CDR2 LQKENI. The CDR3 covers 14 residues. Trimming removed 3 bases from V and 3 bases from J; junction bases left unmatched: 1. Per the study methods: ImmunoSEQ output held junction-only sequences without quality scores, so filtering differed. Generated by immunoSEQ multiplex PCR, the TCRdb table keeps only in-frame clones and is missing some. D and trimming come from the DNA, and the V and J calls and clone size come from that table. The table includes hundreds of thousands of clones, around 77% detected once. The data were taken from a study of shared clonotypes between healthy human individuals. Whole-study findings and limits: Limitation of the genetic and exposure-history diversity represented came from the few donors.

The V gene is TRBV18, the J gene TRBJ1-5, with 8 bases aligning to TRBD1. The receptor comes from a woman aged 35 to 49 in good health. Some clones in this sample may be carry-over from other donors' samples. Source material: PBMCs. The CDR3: CASSPGQVNQPQHF. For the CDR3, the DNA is TGTGCCAGCTCACCGGGACAGGTCAATCAGCCCCAGCATTTT.